One T cell receptor beta chain is described in this entry. Trimming shortened V by 1 base and J by 6 bases, and 17 bases separated the two germline ends. The CDR3 consists of 16 residues. Germline lookup yields CDR1 SGHRS and CDR2 YFSETQ. This record comes from a study of shared clonotypes between healthy human individuals. Healthy HIV-negative adults with no recent acute infections or vaccinations were recruited as donors. Profiling relied on immunoSEQ multiplex PCR, and the TCRdb table lists in-frame clones only, not all of them. The repertoire consists of over 2 million clones, with 92% occurring once and the leading ten covering approximately 0.39%.

This clonotype was sampled from a man between 18 and 35 years old in good health. Some clones in this sample may be carry-over from other donors' samples. V usage is TRBV5-1 and J usage is TRBJ2-1; D remains ambiguous. Sequencing was performed on naive CD4+ T cells from PBMCs. As for subset: CD45RA+ positively selected. In DNA form, the CDR3 reads TGCGCCAGCAGCTTGCTGTTACCGCCATCGATCAATGAGCAGTTCTTC. Translated: CASSLLLPPSINEQFF.